What follows are 28 T cell receptor beta chains derived from one specimen sequenced in a study of a mutant IDH1 vaccine in newly diagnosed glioma. Antigens of these TCRs are unknown. Time point described: week 5, during vaccination. Alongside topical imiquimod, each dose of vaccine comprised 300 ug of mutant IDH1 20-mer peptide. Sequencing was performed with immunoSEQ multiplex PCR; in TCRdb, only in-frame clones are kept and a portion is missing. The sample records around 50,000 clones, around four fifths being singletons. This specimen consisted of PBMCs, obtained from a glioma patient whose treatment included an IDH1 peptide vaccine. The receptors shown here come from a man aged 50 to 60 with glioma.

The V and J genes are TRBV20-1 and TRBJ2-3; unclear D gene. Germline V gene data show CDR1 as DFQATT and CDR2 as SNEGSKA (reference sequence). The CDR3 has 10 residues. Trimming pared 2 bases from V and 7 bases from J, leaving 4 bases between. The CDR3: CSARSNTQYF. In DNA, the CDR3 is TGCAGTGCTAGATCAAATACGCAGTATTTT.

This chain joins TRBV27 and TRBJ2-1, with 8 bases that match TRBD2. Germline CDR1 MNHEY, CDR2 SMNVEV (reference sequence). Unmatched junction bases numbered 5, after V lost 4 bases and J lost 3 bases. The CDR3 is 15 amino acids. This CDR3 reads CASSYGGGLYNEQFF. The DNA of the CDR3 is TGTGCCAGCAGTTATGGCGGGGGGCTCTACAATGAGCAGTTCTTC.

This rearrangement joins TRBV5-8 to TRBJ1-2; weak D call: TRBD1 (5 bases). CDR1 SGHTS and CDR2 YDEGEE come from the germline V gene. This CDR3 has 13 residues. The ends were cut back, 6 bases at V and 7 bases at J, with 16 bases in the middle. The CDR3 spells CASNFEGVFGYTF. CDR3 DNA sequence: TGTGCCAGCAACTTTGAAGGGGTCTTTGGCTACACCTTC.

The rearrangement uses TRBV11-2 and TRBJ2-3, with 8 bases identical to TRBD2. Germline V lookup: CDR1 SGHAT, CDR2 FQNNGV. The CDR3 loop spans 14 amino acids. J lost 4 bases, V lost 6 bases, and 6 bases had no gene match. The CDR3 DNA sequence: TGTGCCAGCAGGGTAGCGGGGATCCCAGATACGCAGTATTTT. Its translation is CASRVAGIPDTQYF.

This clone was seen a few times. This chain connects TRBV9 to TRBJ1-3, with 9 bases aligning to TRBD1. CDR3 length equals 17 residues. Germline CDR1 SGDLS, CDR2 YYNGEE. V trimming: 1 base; J trimming: 5 bases; junction bases outside the gene matches: 10. CDR3 DNA: TGTGCCAGCAGCGTATACTCCGGGACAGGGACTAGAAACACCATATATTTT. This codes for CASSVYSGTGTRNTIYF.

The CDR3 sequence: CASSYSAVNTEAFF. The CDR3 coding sequence is TGTGCCAGCAGTTACTCGGCAGTGAACACTGAAGCTTTCTTT. This chain uses TRBV6-5 with TRBJ1-1; D is unclear. The CDR3 has 14 amino acids. Looked up from germline, CDR1 is MNHEY and CDR2 is SVGAGI. V gave up 0 bases and J gave up 0 bases, with 5 bases separating them.

The chain employs TRBV6-5 and TRBJ2-2; D gene ambiguous. Trimming stripped 0 bases from V and 4 bases from J, with 6 bases between. Germline loops: CDR1 MNHEY, CDR2 SVGAGI. CDR3 size: 14 residues. The CDR3 DNA is TGTGCCAGCAGTTACTCTGCCGGCACCGGGGAGCTGTTTTTT. This translates into CASSYSAGTGELFF.

This clone was seen a few times. Different DNA sequences within this sample yield the same CDR3. The chain has TRBV7-9 and TRBJ2-3; D unresolved. CDR1 and CDR2 (germline): SEHNR, FQNEAQ (reference sequence). The germline V and J ends were trimmed by 4 bases and 6 bases, with 8 bases remaining between them. This CDR3 contains 12 residues. In DNA form, the CDR3 reads TGTGCCAGCAGCTCAGTAGGCGATACGCAGTATTTT. It encodes CASSSVGDTQYF.

This chain uses TRBV5-4 with TRBJ1-1; D unresolved. V was pared by 0 bases and J by 1 base, with 4 bases between. Germline loops: CDR1 SGHNT, CDR2 YYREEE (reference sequence). The length of the CDR3 is 13 residues. CDR3 protein: CASSLGENTEAFF. The CDR3 coding sequence is TGTGCCAGCAGCTTGGGAGAGAACACTGAAGCTTTCTTT.

This clone has more than one count but fewer than ten. The genes are TRBV5-4 and TRBJ1-1; weak D call: TRBD1 (5 bases). Germline values: CDR1 SGHNT, CDR2 YYREEE (reference sequence). The germline V and J ends were trimmed by 2 bases and 1 base, with 6 bases remaining between them. The CDR3 spans 13 residues. The CDR3: CASSFDRNTEAFF. CDR3 coding DNA: TGTGCCAGCAGCTTCGACAGGAACACTGAAGCTTTCTTT.

This clone was seen at least ten times. This chain uses TRBV2 with TRBJ1-3, with a weak D call TRBD1 (6 bases). Trimming took 4 bases from V and 3 from J, leaving 13 bases between them. This CDR3 contains 15 residues. Germline V gene data show CDR1 as SNHLY and CDR2 as FYNNEI. Written as DNA, the CDR3 is TGTGCCAGCAGTGTAGGGGGATCGGGTGGAAACACCATATATTTT. Its protein product is CASSVGGSGGNTIYF.

The CDR3 sequence is CASSALDGYTF. CDR3 nucleotide sequence: TGCGCCAGCAGCGCGTTGGACGGCTACACCTTC. The chain is built from TRBV5-1 and TRBJ1-2; D not resolved. Trimming stripped 4 bases from V and 8 bases from J, with 9 bases between. This CDR3 spans 11 amino acids. Germline V lookup: CDR1 SGHRS, CDR2 YFSETQ.

This clone was counted a single time. The genes are TRBV19 and TRBJ1-1; perhaps TRBD1 as D (5 bases). The germline CDR1 and CDR2 sequences are LNHDA and SQIVND (reference sequence). Deletions cut 7 bases from V and 0 bases from J, with 9 bases between. The CDR3 extends over 13 amino acids. In DNA, the CDR3 is TGTGCCAGTACAGGGACCGTGAACACTGAAGCTTTCTTT. This codes for CASTGTVNTEAFF. The variable domain in full, with the rest retrieved from reference TRBV19 and TRBJ1-1, is DGGITQSPKYLFRKEGQNVTLSCEQNLNHDAMYWYRQDPGQGLRLIYYSQIVNDFQKGDIAEGYSVSREKKESFPLTVTSAQKNPTAFYLCASTGTVNTEAFFGQGTRLTVV.

The chain combines TRBV19 with TRBJ1-2; D uncertain. CDR3 size: 12 residues. Germline CDR1 LNHDA, CDR2 SQIVND (reference sequence). Trimming removed 4 bases at V and 3 bases at J, with 6 bases between. This CDR3 is CASSREYYGYTF. The CDR3 DNA is TGTGCCAGTAGTAGGGAATACTATGGCTACACCTTC.

The CDR3 coding sequence is TGCGCCAGCAGCCAAACGGGCGGGGAGCTGTTTTTT. Protein sequence: CASSQTGGELFF. The chain is built from TRBV4-1 and TRBJ2-2; no definite D call. This CDR3 spans 12 amino acids. V dropped 2 bases and J dropped 7 bases, with 5 bases sitting between them. Germline V gene sequence: CDR1 MGHRA, CDR2 YSYEKL.

This sequence joins TRBV4-1 and TRBJ1-2; D possibly corresponds to TRBD1 (6 bases). The CDR3 contains 14 residues. Trimming left V 4 bases short and J 2 bases short, with 11 bases between. Per germline, CDR1 MGHRA and CDR2 YSYEKL. CDR3 DNA sequence: TGCGCCAGCAGCCCCCCCAGGGGCAACTATGGCTACACCTTC. This encodes CASSPPRGNYGYTF.

The J gene is TRBJ2-1, the V gene TRBV9; 7 nucleotides match TRBD2. V lost 0 bases, J lost 3 bases, and 6 bases stayed unmatched. Germline CDR1 SGDLS, CDR2 YYNGEE. The CDR3 is made up of 16 amino acids. The DNA of the CDR3 is TGTGCCAGCAGCGTAGGCGGAAGCGGGGTCTACAATGAGCAGTTCTTC. As protein: CASSVGGSGVYNEQFF.

V and J are TRBV5-1 and TRBJ2-5; a weak D match, TRBD2 (6 bases). The germline CDR1 and CDR2 sequences are SGHRS and YFSETQ. The CDR3 totals 15 residues. The germline V and J ends were trimmed by 4 bases and 3 bases, with 16 bases remaining between them. The CDR3 DNA follows: TGCGCCAGCAGCGGAACGCGGGGCGGGGAAGAGACCCAGTACTTC. The encoded protein is CASSGTRGGEETQYF.

J is TRBJ2-5 and V is TRBV6-6; 7 bases are a match to TRBD2. Germline V lookup: CDR1 MNHNY, CDR2 SVGAGI (reference sequence). The V and J ends lost 0 bases and 1 base, in that order; junction bases with no gene match: 5. This CDR3 contains 16 residues. Here the CDR3 DNA reads TGTGCCAGCAGTTACTCGATGGCGGGAGTCCAAGAGACCCAGTACTTC. Residues: CASSYSMAGVQETQYF.

This chain connects TRBV7-9 to TRBJ2-1, with D perhaps matching TRBD2 (5 bases). The CDR3 consists of 15 residues. Germline V CDR1 and CDR2: SEHNR, FQNEAQ (reference sequence). Trimming cost V 6 bases and J 0 bases, with 12 bases left between them. The CDR3 DNA reads TGTGCCAGCAGATCGGACTTGAGCTCCTACAATGAGCAGTTCTTC. Protein sequence: CASRSDLSSYNEQFF. The whole variable domain, remainder taken from reference TRBV7-9 and TRBJ2-1, is DTGVSQNPRHKITKRGQNVTFRCDPISEHNRLYWYRQTLGQGPEFLTYFQNEAQLEKSRLLSDRFSAERPKGSFSTLEIQRTEQGDSAMYLCASRSDLSSYNEQFFGPGTRLTVL.

This clone was seen once. The V and J genes are TRBV2 and TRBJ1-6, with a weak D call TRBD1 (5 bases). Germline V gene data show CDR1 as SNHLY and CDR2 as FYNNEI. CDR3 size: 13 residues. Trimming stripped 4 bases from V and 8 bases from J, with 9 bases between. DNA of the CDR3: TGTGCCAGCAGTGTCAGGGATGATTCACCCCTCCACTTT. This codes for CASSVRDDSPLHF.

This clone has only a few counts. V usage is TRBV4-3 and J usage is TRBJ1-2; D is possibly TRBD1 (6 bases). The CDR3 consists of 16 residues. The V gene lost 0 bases and the J gene lost 1 base, with 12 bases spanning the gap. Per germline, CDR1 LGHNA and CDR2 YSLEER. For the CDR3, the DNA is TGCGCCAGCAGCCAAGATTGGGGGGCCCTTAACTATGGCTACACCTTC. This encodes CASSQDWGALNYGYTF.

The CDR3 DNA sequence: TGTGCCAGCTCCCCCAGTCGGTCTAGCGTCGGCAATGAGCAGTTCTTC. This gives the protein CASSPSRSSVGNEQFF. The genes are TRBV18 and TRBJ2-1; the D gene is possibly TRBD2 (6 bases). Trimming cost V 6 bases and J 6 bases, with 21 bases left between them. Germline V gene sequence: CDR1 KGHSH, CDR2 LQKENI. The CDR3 is made up of 16 amino acids.

V is TRBV19 and J is TRBJ2-7; 8 positions agree with TRBD1. This CDR3 is 12 amino acids long. V was pared by 5 bases and J by 6 bases, with 3 bases of the junction left unmatched. CDR1 and CDR2 (germline): LNHDA, SQIVND (reference sequence). CDR3 nucleotide sequence: TGTGCCAGTAGTGATACAGGGGGCGAGCAGTACTTC. Protein: CASSDTGGEQYF.

V usage is TRBV5-1 and J usage is TRBJ2-3; TRBD1 matches 12 bases. Germline CDR1 and CDR2: SGHRS and YFSETQ. The CDR3 is 16 amino acids. Unmatched junction bases numbered 4, after V lost 3 bases and J lost 2 bases. The CDR3 region is CASSWGQGATTDTQYF. The CDR3 coding sequence is TGCGCCAGCAGCTGGGGACAGGGGGCTACCACAGATACGCAGTATTTT.

The gene calls are TRBV2 and TRBJ2-7; D is uncertain. The CDR3 is made up of 13 amino acids. Germline-derived CDR1 and CDR2 are SNHLY and FYNNEI. The V gene lost 3 bases and the J gene lost 8 bases, with 14 bases spanning the gap. The CDR3 sequence: CASSDDTPRKQYF. CDR3 bases: TGTGCCAGCAGTGATGATACACCTCGGAAGCAGTACTTC.

The chain recombines TRBV7-9 with TRBJ2-3; weak D call: TRBD2 (5 bases). Germline V gene data show CDR1 as SEHNR and CDR2 as FQNEAQ (reference sequence). Trimming left V 4 bases short and J 8 bases short, with 22 bases between. The CDR3 contains 16 residues. CDR3 loop: CASSSAFGEKGGTQYF. The CDR3 bases are TGTGCCAGCAGCTCCGCTTTCGGGGAGAAAGGTGGTACGCAGTATTTT. Full variable domain (rest looked up from reference TRBV7-9 and TRBJ2-3): DTGVSQNPRHKITKRGQNVTFRCDPISEHNRLYWYRQTLGQGPEFLTYFQNEAQLEKSRLLSDRFSAERPKGSFSTLEIQRTEQGDSAMYLCASSSAFGEKGGTQYFGPGTRLTVL.

This chain links TRBV7-2 with TRBJ2-7; a weak D match, TRBD1 (6 bases). Trimming pared 1 base from V and 4 bases from J, leaving 11 bases between. Per the germline V gene, CDR1 is SGHTA and CDR2 is FQGNSA. This CDR3 has 14 residues. This CDR3 is CASSLGTATYEQYF. In nucleotides, the CDR3 is TGTGCCAGCAGCTTAGGGACAGCCACGTACGAGCAGTACTTC.